These 23 T cell receptor beta chains share one sample of origin, sequenced in a study of blood T cell repertoires in COVID-19. Clones were read by immunoSEQ multiplex PCR, and TCRdb kept only the in-frame ones, dropping some. Here the sample spans 260,000 or so clones, just over 85% being singletons. The source material was PBMCs or T cells enriched from blood (not recorded which). Receptors originate from a man aged 18 to 30 who had recovered from COVID-19.

This clone was detected only a few times. V is TRBV11-2 and J is TRBJ2-1; 8 bases map to TRBD2. Trimming cost V 4 bases and J 3 bases; bases outside gene matches: 11. The V gene's germline CDR1 is SGHAT and CDR2 FQNNGV. There are 17 residues in the CDR3. The CDR3 here is CASSSSGASGFYNEQFF. CDR3 nucleotides: TGTGCCAGCAGCTCTTCTGGGGCTAGCGGGTTCTACAATGAGCAGTTCTTC. The full variable domain, its missing parts supplied by reference TRBV11-2 and TRBJ2-1, is EAGVAQSPRYKIIEKRQSVAFWCNPISGHATLYWYQQILGQGPKLLIQFQNNGVVDDSQLPKDRFSAERLKGVDSTLKIQPAKLEDSAVYLCASSSSGASGFYNEQFFGPGTRLTVL.

The chain employs TRBV7-6 and TRBJ2-7; weak D call: TRBD1 (5 bases). CDR1 and CDR2 (germline): SGHVS, FNYEAQ. Trimming removed 5 bases from V and 7 bases from J, with 12 bases in between. The CDR3 has 12 residues. The CDR3 DNA sequence: TGTGCCAGCAGCCAGGGATACGAAGAGCAGTACTTC. It yields the protein CASSQGYEEQYF. Full variable domain (rest looked up from reference TRBV7-6 and TRBJ2-7): GAGVSQSPRYKVTKRGQDVALRCDPISGHVSLYWYRQALGQGPEFLTYFNYEAQQDKSGLPNDRFSAERPEGSISTLTIQRTEQRDSAMYRCASSQGYEEQYFGPGTRLTVT.

J is TRBJ2-2 and V is TRBV5-8; no reliable D call. Germline V gene data show CDR1 as SGHTS and CDR2 as YDEGEE. This CDR3 contains 16 residues. Trimming left V 6 bases short and J 1 base short, with 16 bases between. In nucleotides, the CDR3 is TGTGCCAGCACCCGTCCTTTAACGGGGAACACCGGGGAGCTGTTTTTT. This encodes CASTRPLTGNTGELFF.

This clone is a singleton in its sample. The chain joins TRBV6-6 to TRBJ2-7; 12 nucleotides line up with TRBD1. The CDR3 sequence is 17 residues long. Trimming removed 5 bases from V and 6 bases from J; junction bases left unmatched: 14. The germline gives CDR1 MNHNY, CDR2 SVGAGI (reference sequence). This chain's CDR3 is CASSRSGAGTGGGEQYF. DNA for the CDR3: TGTGCCAGCAGTCGTTCTGGGGCCGGGACAGGGGGCGGCGAGCAGTACTTC.

The rearrangement links TRBV5-1 to TRBJ1-1; the match to TRBD1 covers 7 bases. Losses at the gene ends were 7 bases for V and 0 bases for J; bases not matched to a gene: 12. This CDR3 is built from 16 residues. CDR1 SGHRS and CDR2 YFSETQ come from the germline V gene. The CDR3: CASSVGTANVNTEAFF. For the CDR3, the DNA is TGCGCCAGCTCGGTCGGGACAGCGAACGTGAACACTGAAGCTTTCTTT.

The CDR3 region is CASSLSGLQGTEAFF. CDR3 bases: TGCGCCAGCAGCTTGTCCGGACTCCAGGGGACTGAAGCTTTCTTT. The rearrangement joins TRBV5-1 to TRBJ1-1; maybe TRBD1 (6 bases). Looked up from germline, CDR1 is SGHRS and CDR2 is YFSETQ. V was trimmed by 1 base and J by 5 bases, leaving 15 bases between them. The CDR3 length is 15 residues.

The J gene is TRBJ1-6, the V gene TRBV4-1; tentatively, D is TRBD1 (6 bases). Trimming shortened V by 3 bases and J by 10 bases, and 13 bases separated the two germline ends. The germline gives CDR1 MGHRA, CDR2 YSYEKL. The length of the CDR3 is 14 residues. The CDR3 spells CASSHAGAESPLHF. In nucleotides, the CDR3 is TGCGCCAGCAGCCACGCAGGGGCGGAATCACCCCTCCACTTT.

This rearrangement joins TRBV19 to TRBJ2-5; no clear D. The germline CDR1 and CDR2 sequences are LNHDA and SQIVND (reference sequence). There are 15 residues in the CDR3. V gave up 2 bases and J gave up 5 bases, with 15 bases separating them. The CDR3 is CASSITLEGRETQYF. The CDR3 DNA reads as TGTGCCAGTAGTATAACCCTAGAAGGAAGGGAGACCCAGTACTTC.

This clone was counted many times. The V gene is TRBV27, the J gene TRBJ1-1; the match to TRBD1 covers 7 bases. Germline V gene sequence: CDR1 MNHEY, CDR2 SMNVEV (reference sequence). V lost 4 bases and J lost 0; bases outside the gene matches: 2. The CDR3 totals 14 residues. The CDR3 DNA reads TGTGCCAGCAGTTCGGGACAGATGAACACTGAAGCTTTCTTT. Protein product: CASSSGQMNTEAFF.

V is TRBV5-6 and J is TRBJ2-4, with D possibly matching TRBD2 (5 bases). The CDR3 is 17 amino acids. Between the trimmed V and J ends, which lost 1 base and 3 bases, there was a span of 17 bases. Germline V gives CDR1 SGHDT, CDR2 YYEEEE. The CDR3 DNA reads as TGTGCCAGCAGCTTGTTTAGAGGGTCCCTAGGCAAAAACATTCAGTACTTC. Translation gives CASSLFRGSLGKNIQYF.

This clone has only a few counts. The chain couples TRBV12-3 or TRBV12-4 to TRBJ1-2, with 8 bases identical to TRBD1. The trim removed 3 bases at V and 7 bases at J, leaving 4 bases unmatched. This CDR3 has 13 residues. The CDR3 reads CASSLAGGSGYTF. The CDR3 DNA reads as TGTGCCAGCAGTTTGGCAGGGGGCAGTGGCTACACCTTC.

This chain uses TRBV18 with TRBJ1-5; possible D gene TRBD1, 6 bases. CDR3 length: 15 residues. Germline V gene sequence: CDR1 KGHSH, CDR2 LQKENI. Between the trimmed V and J ends, which lost 2 bases and 6 bases, there was a span of 14 bases. Here the CDR3 DNA reads TGTGCCAGCTCACCAACAGGACAGTTTGGTCAGCCCCAGCATTTT. Amino acid sequence: CASSPTGQFGQPQHF. The full variable domain, completed using reference TRBV18 and TRBJ1-5, is NAGVMQNPRHLVRRRGQEARLRCSPMKGHSHVYWYRQLPEEGLKFMVYLQKENIIDESGMPKERFSAEFPKEGPSILRIQQVVRGDSAAYFCASSPTGQFGQPQHFGDGTRLSIL.

The V gene is TRBV27, the J gene TRBJ1-6; a possible D gene is TRBD1 (5 bases). Trimming took 3 bases from V and 7 from J, leaving 10 bases between them. The germline V gene has CDR1 MNHEY and CDR2 SMNVEV (reference sequence). The CDR3 covers 14 residues. In nucleotides, the CDR3 is TGTGCCAGCAGTTTGGGACTGTTAAATTCACCCCTCCACTTT. Translation gives CASSLGLLNSPLHF.

V usage is TRBV18 and J usage is TRBJ1-5; TRBD1 aligns across 9 bases. This CDR3 contains 15 residues. Germline loops: CDR1 KGHSH, CDR2 LQKENI. Unmatched junction bases numbered 7, after V lost 3 bases and J lost 7 bases. In DNA form, the CDR3 reads TGTGCCAGCTCACCCGGACAGGGGAATGGGCAGCCCCAGCATTTT. It translates to CASSPGQGNGQPQHF.

The V gene is TRBV19, the J gene TRBJ2-2; TRBD1 matches at 7 bases. Per the germline V gene, CDR1 is LNHDA and CDR2 is SQIVND (reference sequence). This CDR3 is 14 amino acids long. The trim removed 2 bases at V and 4 bases at J, leaving 1 base unmatched. Written as DNA, the CDR3 is TGTGCCAGTAGTATACAGGGGGTCACCGGGGAGCTGTTTTTT. This encodes CASSIQGVTGELFF.

The chain joins TRBV27 to TRBJ2-3; 10 nucleotides align to TRBD2. The V gene's germline CDR1 is MNHEY and CDR2 SMNVEV (reference sequence). The CDR3 length is 19 residues. V shed 6 bases, J shed 0 bases, and the junction held 15 bases outside the gene matches. The CDR3 DNA is TGTGCCAGCAGCGTAGAGAGCGGGGGGGAGACTTCTAGCACAGATACGCAGTATTTT. Translated: CASSVESGGETSSTDTQYF.

The chain recombines TRBV3-1 (or the pseudogene TRBV3-2) with TRBJ2-2; TRBD2 matches at 10 bases. Germline V gene lookup returns CDR1 LGHDT and CDR2 YNNKEL (reference sequence). After removal of 3 bases from V and 5 bases from J, the junction contained 6 bases not matched to a gene. The CDR3 spans 16 residues. Written as DNA, the CDR3 is TGTGCCAGCAGCCAGAGCGGGGGGGCGCGGACCGGGGAGCTGTTTTTT. Amino acid sequence: CASSQSGGARTGELFF.

As concerns this clone: This CDR3 is also generated by other DNA sequences in the sample. V usage is TRBV19 and J usage is TRBJ2-2; 8 bases are a match to TRBD1. Germline V gene lookup returns CDR1 LNHDA and CDR2 SQIVND (reference sequence). The V gene end was trimmed by 5 bases and the J gene end by 4 bases; junction bases not matched to a gene: 3. The CDR3 extends over 14 amino acids. The CDR3 DNA reads TGTGCCAGTAGTGTGACAGGGGTCACCGGGGAGCTGTTTTTT. Encoded protein: CASSVTGVTGELFF.

This clone occurred a few times. This rearrangement joins TRBV6-5 to TRBJ1-1; TRBD1 is a possible D gene (5 bases). V dropped 0 bases and J dropped 5 bases, with 10 bases sitting between them. Germline-derived CDR1 and CDR2 are MNHEY and SVGAGI. CDR3 length equals 14 residues. Here the CDR3 reads CASSYSDRRTEAFF. Written as DNA, the CDR3 is TGTGCCAGCAGTTACTCAGACAGAAGGACTGAAGCTTTCTTT.

V and J are TRBV19 and TRBJ1-5; 8 nucleotides match TRBD1. The V segment lost 2 bases and the J segment 6 bases; nucleotides outside the gene matches: 6. CDR1 is LNHDA and CDR2 is SQIVND in the germline V gene (reference sequence). The CDR3 length is 15 residues. The CDR3 region has the DNA TGTGCCAGTAGTATATGGGGGACAGGATCTCAGCCCCAGCATTTT. Protein product: CASSIWGTGSQPQHF.

The chain uses TRBV15 and TRBJ2-5, with 7 bases that match TRBD2. Trimming took 4 bases from V and 5 from J; bases not matched to a gene: 7. This CDR3 spans 14 amino acids. Germline V gene lookup returns CDR1 LNHNV and CDR2 YYDKDF (reference sequence). The CDR3 region has the DNA TGTGCCACCAGCAAGGGCGGGAGTGTGGAGACCCAGTACTTC. It translates to CATSKGGSVETQYF.

This clone has a single count. This chain joins TRBV6-1 and TRBJ1-5; D is possibly TRBD1 (6 bases). The CDR3 has 15 residues. Trimming stripped 3 bases from V and 2 bases from J, with 11 bases between. Germline loops: CDR1 MNHNS, CDR2 SASEGT. The DNA for the CDR3 is TGTGCCAGCAGTGACAGGGGTTGGCGCAATCAGCCCCAGCATTTT. Its protein product is CASSDRGWRNQPQHF.

This chain connects TRBV2 to TRBJ2-2; 9 nucleotides line up with TRBD2. The CDR3 loop spans 15 amino acids. J gave up 7 bases and V 2 bases, and 5 bases lay outside the gene matches. Germline CDR1 SNHLY, CDR2 FYNNEI. In DNA, the CDR3 is TGTGCCAGCAGTGAAAGTAGCGGGAGTGTCGGGGAGCTGTTTTTT. Its protein is CASSESSGSVGELFF.